Following are 4 T cell receptor beta chains from one sample sequenced in a study of cytomegalovirus exposure and HLA in healthy donors. Generated by immunoSEQ multiplex PCR, the TCRdb table keeps only in-frame clones and is missing some. The sample shows 150,000 to 250,000 clones, 84% of them seen only once. The specimen was PBMCs. These receptors all come from a woman younger than 45 in good health and CMV-seropositive.

This chain connects TRBV6-1 to TRBJ2-7; D unclear. Trimming cost V 4 bases and J 4 bases, with 14 bases left between them. CDR3 length: 14 amino acids. Germline assignment: CDR1 MNHNS and CDR2 SASEGT. This chain's CDR3 is CASSVRLVSYEQYF. Here the CDR3 DNA reads TGTGCCAGCAGTGTACGGCTAGTAAGTTACGAGCAGTACTTC.

The CDR3 loop reads CASSPSGGYNEQFF. The CDR3 region has the DNA TGTGCCAGCTCACCGAGCGGAGGCTACAATGAGCAGTTCTTC. This chain connects TRBV18 to TRBJ2-1; D possibly corresponds to TRBD2 (5 bases). The germline V gene encodes CDR1 KGHSH and CDR2 LQKENI. This CDR3 has 14 residues. The ends were cut back, 3 bases at V and 3 bases at J, with 9 bases in the middle.

The chain couples TRBV5-1 to TRBJ2-1, with D perhaps TRBD2 (5 bases). This CDR3 has 14 amino acids. V was clipped by 4 bases and J by 7 bases, with 15 bases between them. Germline V lookup: CDR1 SGHRS, CDR2 YFSETQ. CDR3 amino acids: CASSASVPGNEQFF. The CDR3 nucleotides read TGCGCCAGCAGCGCCTCGGTCCCGGGGAATGAGCAGTTCTTC. The full variable domain, completed using reference TRBV5-1 and TRBJ2-1, is KAGVTQTPRYLIKTRGQQVTLSCSPISGHRSVSWYQQTPGQGLQFLFEYFSETQRNKGNFPGRFSGRQFSNSRSEMNVSTLELGDSALYLCASSASVPGNEQFFGPGTRLTVL.

This chain joins TRBV27 and TRBJ1-5; unclear D gene. The CDR3 consists of 15 residues. CDR1 MNHEY and CDR2 SMNVEV come from the germline V gene (reference sequence). Trimming took off 8 bases at V and 0 bases at J, with 14 bases between the two ends. Here the CDR3 reads CASSPKTNSNQPQHF. CDR3 bases: TGTGCCAGCTCTCCTAAGACAAATAGCAATCAGCCCCAGCATTTT.